The 10 T cell receptor beta chains listed next were all sequenced from one sample in a study of T cells in Graves' hyperthyroidism and ophthalmopathy. It was RNA transcripts that yielded the amplified TCR beta CDR3 regions. Carried out on the TCR CDR3, a first-round RT-PCR used the HTBI primer set. TCRdb processed the multiplex PCR reads anew with MiXCR; each CDR3 protein has one entry. The sample records hundreds of thousands of distinct CDR3 sequences, roughly 25% being singletons. Sequencing input: blood. The receptor source for this set is a man aged 50 to 59 with Graves' hyperthyroidism.

This clonotype has just a few counts. The J gene is TRBJ2-2, the V gene TRBV24-1, with D hard to call. V was shortened by 5 bases and J by 4 bases, with 4 bases between the two germline ends. CDR1 and CDR2 (germline): KGHDR, SFDVKD. The CDR3 is 12 amino acids. The chain's CDR3 is CATSVVTGELFF. The CDR3 coding sequence is TGTGCCACCAGTGTAGTCACCGGGGAGCTGTTTTTT.

In its sample, this clonotype was seen many times. The gene calls are TRBV12-3 or TRBV12-4 and TRBJ2-3; 8 bases map to TRBD2. The CDR3 is 15 amino acids. After removal of 6 bases from V and 10 bases from J, the junction contained 15 bases not matched to a gene. This CDR3 is CASSPGGAGSGPQYF. The CDR3 DNA reads TGTGCCAGCAGCCCCGGGGGGGCGGGATCAGGTCCGCAGTATTTT.

The chain joins TRBV9 to TRBJ1-5; D unclear. This CDR3 comprises 13 residues. V lost 3 bases to trimming and J lost 5 bases, with 9 bases between them. CDR1 is SGDLS, CDR2 YYNGEE, per germline. The chain's CDR3 is CASSADWDQPQHF. CDR3 nucleotide sequence: TGTGCCAGCAGCGCCGACTGGGATCAGCCCCAGCATTTT.

The chain recombines TRBV27 with TRBJ1-2; D might be TRBD1 (5 bases). Germline V gives CDR1 MNHEY, CDR2 SMNVEV (reference sequence). The CDR3 consists of 13 residues. The germline V and J ends were trimmed by 3 bases and 8 bases, with 13 bases remaining between them. The CDR3 here is CASSFSSQEGYTF. The CDR3 bases are TGTGCCAGCAGTTTTTCATCACAGGAGGGCTACACCTTC.

In nucleotides, the CDR3 is TGTGCCAGCAGCTCCGACAGGGCAGTTAATTCACCCCTCCACTTT. Translation: CASSSDRAVNSPLHF. J is TRBJ1-6 and V is TRBV7-9; 7 nucleotides align to TRBD1. The germline V gene has CDR1 SEHNR and CDR2 FQNEAQ (reference sequence). V was clipped by 4 bases and J by 6 bases; unmatched bases: 6. The CDR3 is 15 residues long.

This clonotype showed up just a few times. The CDR3 is CASRERAASTDTQYF. DNA of the CDR3: TGCGCCAGCAGGGAGCGGGCTGCTAGCACAGATACGCAGTATTTT. The rearrangement uses TRBV5-1 and TRBJ2-3, with D perhaps TRBD2 (6 bases). Germline values: CDR1 SGHRS, CDR2 YFSETQ. The CDR3 has 15 amino acids. Trimming cost V 5 bases and J 0 bases, with 13 bases left between them.

A few counts support this clonotype. This chain joins TRBV28 and TRBJ2-5; TRBD2 matches 7 bases. The CDR3 loop spans 14 amino acids. Germline values: CDR1 MDHEN, CDR2 SYDVKM. With V trimmed by 9 bases and J by 4 bases, 11 bases remained unmatched. The DNA of the CDR3 is TGTGCCAGTACATCAAGCGGGACTGGAGAGACCCAGTACTTC. It codes for CASTSSGTGETQYF.

This clonotype was detected ten times or more. This chain joins TRBV27 and TRBJ1-5; TRBD1 matches at 10 bases. This CDR3 is 16 amino acids long. The germline V gene encodes CDR1 MNHEY and CDR2 SMNVEV (reference sequence). V shed 8 bases and J 5 bases; nucleotides not matched to a gene: 12. CDR3 nucleotide sequence: TGTGCCAGCCTCCCGGACGGGACAGGGGCACATCAGCCCCAGCATTTT. Protein sequence: CASLPDGTGAHQPQHF.

This clonotype was seen only a few times. The gene calls are TRBV6-2 or TRBV6-3 and TRBJ2-2, with 15 bases that match TRBD2. V lost 7 bases and J lost 7; bases outside the gene matches: 10. CDR3 length equals 17 residues. In germline, CDR1 is MNHEY, CDR2 SVGEGT. The DNA for the CDR3 is TGTGCCAGCACCGCCGGACTAGCGGGAGGGCCCAACGGGGAGCTGTTTTTT. Residues: CASTAGLAGGPNGELFF.

The chain couples TRBV6-5 to TRBJ2-7, with D tentatively TRBD1 (5 bases). V lost 3 bases and J lost 6, with 15 bases in between. Germline CDR1 reads MNHEY; CDR2 reads SVGAGI. The CDR3 runs to 14 residues. The CDR3 reads CASSYVGAGGEQYF. The CDR3 DNA is TGTGCCAGCAGTTATGTTGGGGCAGGTGGCGAGCAGTACTTC.